The present T cell receptor (beta chain) was sequenced within a study of early T cells in non-severe SARS-CoV-2 infection. In regard to this clonotype: As yet, its antigen is unknown.

Separate cDNA molecules each had unique molecular identifiers attached to them. TCRdb ran MiXCR on the 5' RACE reads and lists one entry per CDR3 protein. The data show tens of thousands of distinct CDR3 sequences, roughly 12% seen once. Findings and caveats of the study: Anti-spike CD8 specificities were favored by VDJdb matching, whose results missed private and CD4 specificities.

This specimen consisted of whole blood, obtained at baseline. The clonotype comes from an adult who was a healthcare worker with PCR-confirmed SARS-CoV-2 infection or an uninfected control (not recorded which).

CDR3 DNA sequence: TGTGCCAGCAGTGGACAGCAGTATGGCTACACCTTC. Its protein product is CASSGQQYGYTF. J is TRBJ1-2 and V is TRBV7-9, with TRBD1 as a possible D gene (6 bases). Deletions cut 6 bases from V and 5 bases from J, with 10 bases between. The germline CDR1 and CDR2 sequences are SEHNR and FQNEAQ (reference sequence). The CDR3 has 12 amino acids.